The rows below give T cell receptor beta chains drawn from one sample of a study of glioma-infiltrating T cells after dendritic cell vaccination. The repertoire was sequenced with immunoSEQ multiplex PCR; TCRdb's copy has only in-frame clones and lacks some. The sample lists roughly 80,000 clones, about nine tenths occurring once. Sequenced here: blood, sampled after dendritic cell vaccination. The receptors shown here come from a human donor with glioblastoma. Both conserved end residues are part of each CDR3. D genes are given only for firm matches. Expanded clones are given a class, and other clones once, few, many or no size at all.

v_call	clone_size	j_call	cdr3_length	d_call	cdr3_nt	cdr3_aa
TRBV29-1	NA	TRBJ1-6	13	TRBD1	TGCAGCGGGGACAGGGGCCCGAATTCACCCCTCCACTTT	CSGDRGPNSPLHF
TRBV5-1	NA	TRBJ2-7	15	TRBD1	TGCGCCAGCAGCTTGTTCACAGGGGCCTCCTACGAGCAGTACTTC	CASSLFTGASYEQYF
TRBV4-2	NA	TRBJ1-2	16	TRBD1	TGTGCCAGCAGCCAAGGTTCAGGGGGCTCGGGAAGTGGCTACACCTTC	CASSQGSGGSGSGYTF
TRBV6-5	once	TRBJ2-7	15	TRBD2	TGTGCCAGCACCCCCCCCCGGGCTAGCGGCTACGAGCAGTACTTC	CASTPPRASGYEQYF
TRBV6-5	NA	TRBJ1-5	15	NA	TGTGCCAGCAGTTACTCACAGCGAGGGAATCAGCCCCAGCATTTT	CASSYSQRGNQPQHF
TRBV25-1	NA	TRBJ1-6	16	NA	TGTGCCAGCAGTGAACAGCCGAGTCCCGGCGGTTCACCCCTCCACTTT	CASSEQPSPGGSPLHF
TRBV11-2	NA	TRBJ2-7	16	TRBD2	TGTGCCAGCAGCTTAGGTGGCGGGGGGGTAATGTACGAGCAGTACTTC	CASSLGGGGVMYEQYF
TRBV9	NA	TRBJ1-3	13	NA	TGTGCCAGCAGCATGAGACAGGGAAACACCATATATTTT	CASSMRQGNTIYF
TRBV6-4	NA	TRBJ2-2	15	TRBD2	TGTGCCAGCAGTGCGGGACTAGCGGACACCGGGGAGCTGTTTTTT	CASSAGLADTGELFF
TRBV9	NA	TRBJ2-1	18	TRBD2	TGTGCCAGCAGCGTAAACGGGGCCCGACTAGCGGGAGCGGGTGAGCAGTTCTTC	CASSVNGARLAGAGEQFF
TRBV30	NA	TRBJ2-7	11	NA	TGTGCCTGCGACAGGATCTACGAGCAGTACTTC	CACDRIYEQYF
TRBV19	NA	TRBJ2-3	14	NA	TGTGCCAGTAGTATTTCGCGGAACACAGATACGCAGTATTTT	CASSISRNTDTQYF
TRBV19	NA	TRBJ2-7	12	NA	TGTGCCAGTAGCGTGTTCCCAGGCGAGCAGTACTTC	CASSVFPGEQYF
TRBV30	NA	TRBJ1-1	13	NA	TGTGCCTGGAGAAGAGGTCGGAACACTGAAGCTTTCTTT	CAWRRGRNTEAFF
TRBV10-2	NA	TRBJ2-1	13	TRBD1	TGCGCCACCCTTAGGACAGGGGAGGGTGAGCAGTTCTTC	CATLRTGEGEQFF
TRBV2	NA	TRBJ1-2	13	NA	TGTGCCAGCAGTGGGCAGGATCCCTATGGCTACACCTTC	CASSGQDPYGYTF